This T cell receptor (beta chain) was sequenced for a study of technical replicates of blood from several donors. Sequenced by immunoSEQ multiplex PCR; TCRdb stores in-frame clones only, minus some. The table lists about 100,000 clones, under 96% of them singletons, with approximately 0.2% in the top ten. The CDR3 has 13 amino acids. Germline-derived CDR1 and CDR2 are MNHEY and SVGAGI. The V segment lost 6 bases and the J segment 8 bases; nucleotides outside the gene matches: 8. The receptor comes from a human donor in good health. The sample taken for sequencing was T cells isolated from PBMCs. The J gene is TRBJ1-2, the V gene TRBV6-5, with TRBD1 matching over 8 bases. CDR3 bases: TGTGCCAGCAGGCAGGGGGCAGTTTGGGGCTACACCTTC. This sequence encodes CASRQGAVWGYTF.